This T cell receptor beta chain was observed in a study of neurological immune-mediated disorders. Turning to this clonotype: This is likely a read error, given that the CDR3 carries no conserved phenylalanine or tryptophan at its end.

Synthesis of cDNA was performed by 5'RACE using 10-nucleotide random UMIs. MiXCR, applied by TCRdb to the 5' RACE reads, yields one record per CDR3 protein. The sample lists around 69,000 distinct CDR3 sequences, roughly 4.5% occurring once. This clonotype was obtained from a young man with multiple sclerosis. The sequenced sample was PBMCs.

The CDR3 here is CASSLVAGNTGELFC. The CDR3 DNA is TGCGCCAGCAGCTTGGTAGCGGGGAACACCGGGGAGCTGTTTTGT. The V gene is TRBV5-1, the J gene TRBJ2-2, with 7 bases aligning to TRBD2. The CDR3 length is 15 residues. The ends lost 0 bases at V and 1 base at J; junction bases unmatched: 0. CDR1 and CDR2 from the germline V gene are SGHRS and YFSETQ.